These 2 T cell receptor beta chains share one sample of origin, sequenced in a study of human T cells and chemical hapten exposure. TCRdb ran MiXCR on the RACE reads and lists one entry per CDR3 protein. The sample shows roughly 200,000 distinct CDR3 sequences, around 25% of them seen only once. The time point: patch test 3, about 24 weeks after DPC sensitization. Treatment defined: therapeutic diphenylcyclopropenone sensitization with weekly scalp DPC. The starting material was whole blood, obtained in connection with sensitization to the hapten diphenylcyclopropenone (DPC). All receptors derive from a woman in her 40s with alopecia areata. Some clones in this sample may be carry-over from other donors' samples.

Comment on this clonotype: One end of the junction is discordant with germline, which a read error may explain. The chain is built from TRBV28 and TRBJ1-5; a weak D match, TRBD1 (5 bases). The CDR3 spans 14 residues. CDR1 MDHEN and CDR2 SYDVKM come from the germline V gene. The CDR3 here is CASSPGGSNQPRHF. The DNA for the CDR3 is TGTGCCAGCAGCCCCGGGGGTAGCAATCAGCCCCGGCATTTT.

The V and J genes are TRBV24-1 and TRBJ2-5, with 11 bases matching TRBD2. J lost 4 bases, V lost 1 base, and 1 base had no gene match. The CDR3 consists of 15 residues. Germline assignment: CDR1 KGHDR and CDR2 SFDVKD. The CDR3 loop is CATSDFLAGGETQYF. The DNA for the CDR3 is TGTGCCACCAGTGATTTTCTAGCGGGAGGAGAGACCCAGTACTTC.